This T cell receptor (beta chain) was captured by sequencing in a study of blood T cell repertoires in COVID-19. In the study overall: COVID-19 samples collected from the United States, Italy and Spain covered acute and convalescent phases. T cells, B-cell-depleted T cells, or PBMCs supplied cDNA or gDNA.

Unmatched junction bases numbered 7, after V lost 2 bases and J lost 2 bases. From germline, CDR1 is MGHRA and CDR2 YSYEKL. The CDR3 has 16 amino acids. Original analysis: Quantification of nucleated cells was approximated via reference gene primer amplification. Measured with immunoSEQ multiplex PCR; TCRdb has only the in-frame clones, and not every one. V, J and clone size are taken as reported in that table, and D and trimming were inferred from the DNA itself. The data show 29,000 or so clones, roughly 84% seen once. What was sequenced was peripheral blood. The V call is TRBV4-1, the J call TRBJ2-3, with 7 bases that match TRBD2. The clonotype comes from a man older than 75 with active COVID-19. The CDR3 loop reads CASSQTSAATTDTQYF. Here the CDR3 DNA reads TGCGCCAGCAGCCAAACTAGCGCCGCTACCACAGATACGCAGTATTTT.